This entry lists 10 T cell receptor beta chains sequenced from one sample in a study of regulatory T cells in long-lasting Graves disease. Time point indicated: persistent/refractory GD, antithyroid drugs over 5 years with positive TRAb. Preparation of the TCR library used RNA extracted from PBMCs. According to the study, TCR beta libraries were built with iRepertoire HTBI primers and CDR3-region Arm-PCR. TCRdb re-analysed the multiplex PCR reads in MiXCR, keeping a single row per CDR3 protein. The sample consists of around 430,000 distinct CDR3 sequences, under 25% of them appearing once. The specimen comprised peripheral blood mononuclear cells (PBMCs), sampled when the disease was refractory, from a patient treated with antithyroid drugs. These receptors came from a female donor with Graves disease.

This clonotype was recorded at least ten times. CDR3 nucleotide sequence: TGCAGCGTTGACGAGCCCAGCTATGGCTACACCTTC. The encoded protein is CSVDEPSYGYTF. The J gene is TRBJ1-2, the V gene TRBV29-1; D uncertain. The V and J ends lost 3 bases and 4 bases respectively, with 9 bases between them. The CDR3 runs to 12 residues. CDR1 SQVTM and CDR2 ANQGSEA come from the germline V gene.

Ten or more counts support this clonotype. The V gene is TRBV29-1, the J gene TRBJ2-5; TRBD1 matches 7 bases. CDR1 is SQVTM, CDR2 ANQGSEA, per germline. The CDR3 is 14 residues long. The V and J ends lost 5 bases and 2 bases, in that order; junction bases with no gene match: 8. The DNA of the CDR3 is TGCAGCGTTCGGGTCGTGACAGGGCAAGAGACCCAGTACTTC. Translated, it gives CSVRVVTGQETQYF.

For this clonotype: Just one base apart from a much larger clone, this may be a read error. This chain connects TRBV6-1 to TRBJ1-2, with 10 bases fitting TRBD1. The CDR3 has 14 residues. Germline V gene sequence: CDR1 MNHNS, CDR2 SASEGT. CDR3 DNA sequence: TGTCCCAGCAGTCCGGACAGGGGGACTTATGGCTACACCTTC. Encoded protein: CPSSPDRGTYGYTF.

This clonotype was observed a few times. Here the CDR3 reads CASNRESYEQYF. CDR3 in DNA: TGTGCCAGCAACCGAGAGTCCTACGAGCAGTACTTC. The V call is TRBV6-1, the J call TRBJ2-7; D ambiguous. In germline, CDR1 is MNHNS, CDR2 SASEGT. The V end lost 7 bases, the J end lost 1 base, and 8 bases lay between the germline ends. This CDR3 contains 12 residues.

This clonotype appeared a few times. V and J are TRBV7-3 and TRBJ1-6; maybe TRBD1 (5 bases). Deletions cut 2 bases from V and 9 bases from J, with 14 bases between. There are 15 residues in the CDR3. The germline CDR1 and CDR2 sequences are SGHTA and FQGTGA. CDR3 loop: CASSLQGGGISPLHF. The CDR3 DNA is TGTGCCAGCAGCTTACAGGGAGGAGGGATTTCACCCCTCCACTTT.

J is TRBJ2-2 and V is TRBV7-2; D may match TRBD1 or TRBD2 (6 bases each). Germline V gives CDR1 SGHTA, CDR2 FQGNSA. The CDR3 is 15 residues long. V dropped 5 bases and J dropped 5 bases, with 15 bases sitting between them. The CDR3 DNA follows: TGTGCCAGCAGCCCAACCAGGGGAGGAACCGGGGAGCTGTTTTTT. It specifies CASSPTRGGTGELFF.

Only a few counts were recorded for this clonotype. The chain employs TRBV20-1 and TRBJ1-5, with D unclear. Germline V gives CDR1 DFQATT, CDR2 SNEGSKA (reference sequence). The germline V and J ends were trimmed by 7 bases and 0 bases, with 13 bases remaining between them. There are 14 residues in the CDR3. Written as DNA, the CDR3 is TGCAGTGGGATCCGGGATTATAGCAATCAGCCCCAGCATTTT. Its protein is CSGIRDYSNQPQHF.

This clonotype was counted many times. The rearrangement uses TRBV7-2 and TRBJ2-7; D not certain. Trimming removed 5 bases from V and 4 bases from J, with 15 bases in between. This CDR3 contains 14 residues. Germline-derived CDR1 and CDR2 are SGHTA and FQGNSA. CDR3 bases: TGTGCCAGCAGCCTGGACGGTTTTAGTTACGAGCAGTACTTC. Amino acids: CASSLDGFSYEQYF.

This clonotype was picked up many times. The chain carries TRBV28 and TRBJ2-5, with D perhaps matching TRBD1 (6 bases). Germline V gene data show CDR1 as MDHEN and CDR2 as SYDVKM. Trimming pared 7 bases from V and 1 base from J, leaving 16 bases between. The CDR3 contains 15 residues. CDR3 sequence reads: CASTLRQGTQETQYF. The CDR3 coding sequence is TGTGCCAGCACCTTAAGGCAGGGGACCCAAGAGACCCAGTACTTC. The complete variable domain, with remaining parts taken from reference TRBV28 and TRBJ2-5, reads DVKVTQSSRYLVKRTGEKVFLECVQDMDHENMFWYRQDPGLGLRLIYFSYDVKMKEKGDIPEGYSVSREKKERFSLILESASTNQTSMYLCASTLRQGTQETQYFGPGTRLLVL.

The rearrangement links TRBV27 to TRBJ2-6; D gene uncertain. The germline V and J ends were trimmed by 6 bases and 0 bases, with 6 bases remaining between them. The CDR3 runs to 14 residues. CDR1 MNHEY and CDR2 SMNVEV come from the germline V gene (reference sequence). CDR3 sequence (DNA): TGTGCCAGCAGCATGAGCTCTGGGGCCAACGTCCTGACTTTC. It encodes CASSMSSGANVLTF.